This T cell receptor beta chain comes out of a study of T-cell memory formation after mild COVID-19. Study-wide results and caveats: Pre-infection memory held some responding clones, suggesting pre-existing cross-reactive T cells responded. Shrinking CD4+ clones were chiefly CM and EM; CD8+ ones were chiefly EMRA.

This CDR3 contains 15 residues. V was clipped by 0 bases and J by 8 bases, with 14 bases between them. Germline V gene sequence: CDR1 DFQATT, CDR2 SNEGSKA (reference sequence). With regard to this clonotype: What it binds is not known.

TCR alpha and TCR beta cDNA libraries carrying sample barcodes and UMIs came from 5'RACE with constant-segment primers. TCRdb used MiXCR to reprocess the 5' RACE reads, holding one entry per CDR3 protein. Of fewer than 650,000 distinct CDR3 sequences in the sample, 15% to 20% were seen once. This clonotype was sampled from an adult woman who had mild COVID-19 (a few samples of this study predate the infection). Cell type and time point are not known. The chain is built from TRBV20-1 and TRBJ1-6; D perhaps matches TRBD1 (5 bases). Specimen: PBMCs or a T cell subset sorted from them (not recorded which). The CDR3 here is CSARDRGIGYSPLHF. CDR3 in DNA: TGCAGTGCTAGAGATAGGGGCATCGGGTATTCACCCCTCCACTTT.